A single sample is the source of the 29 T cell receptor beta chains below, sequenced in a study of breast tumors, draining lymph nodes, adjacent tissues. TCRdb analysed the multiplex PCR reads with MiXCR anew, one entry per CDR3 protein. The sample gives approximately 120,000 distinct CDR3 sequences, 21% of which show up once; roughly 2.2% is in the top ten. Breast cancer patients provided tissue from their axillary draining lymph nodes. The sequenced sample was axillary lymph node tissue. The receptors come from a female donor with breast cancer. Some clones in this sample may be carry-over from other donors' samples.

Details on this clonotype: Just one base apart from a much larger clone, this may be a read error. V usage is TRBV5-1 and J usage is TRBJ2-1; D may be TRBD2 (6 bases). The CDR3 is 14 amino acids. Per germline, CDR1 SGHRS and CDR2 YFSETQ. Trimming pared 3 bases from V and 8 bases from J, leaving 15 bases between. The CDR3 protein is CASSSSGSMDEQFF. The DNA for the CDR3 is TGCGCCAGCAGCTCCTCCGGGAGTATGGATGAGCAGTTCTTC.

The CDR3 bases are TGTGCCAGTAGTCGAACCTCCGGGAGTACGAACACCGGGGAGCTGTTTTTT. Translating it yields CASSRTSGSTNTGELFF. The J gene is TRBJ2-2, the V gene TRBV19, with D possibly matching TRBD2 (6 bases). This CDR3 region has 17 residues. CDR1 and CDR2 (germline): LNHDA, SQIVND (reference sequence). V was shortened by 5 bases and J by 0 bases, with 16 bases between the two germline ends.

This clonotype was observed at least ten times. The chain employs TRBV10-1 and TRBJ2-5, with D unresolved. CDR1 is WNHNN, CDR2 SYGVQD, per germline (reference sequence). The CDR3 runs 14 residues. V was clipped by 1 base and J by 5 bases, with 11 bases between them. CDR3 bases: TGCGCCAGCAGTGAGTATCGGTTGGGGGAGACCCAGTACTTC. Translated: CASSEYRLGETQYF.

Comment on this clonotype: Lacking the conserved final phenylalanine or tryptophan, this CDR3 likely reflects a read error. The chain uses TRBV3-1 and TRBJ2-3; 11 bases align to TRBD2. CDR3 length: 18 residues. Germline trimming cut 1 base from V and 4 bases from J; bases unmatched to any gene: 10. Germline CDR1 LGHDT, CDR2 YNNKEL (reference sequence). CDR3 residues: CASSQGWASGRFPDTQYL. DNA for the CDR3: TGTGCCAGCAGCCAAGGTTGGGCTAGCGGGAGGTTTCCAGATACGCAGTATCTT.

At least ten counts were recorded for this clonotype. V and J are TRBV5-1 and TRBJ2-2; D not certain. The germline CDR1 and CDR2 sequences are SGHRS and YFSETQ. V was pared by 5 bases and J by 0 bases, with 8 bases between. The CDR3 is 14 residues long. CDR3 in DNA: TGCGCCAGCAGTCCTTCCGCGAACACCGGGGAGCTGTTTTTT. This sequence encodes CASSPSANTGELFF. The full variable domain, with the rest looked up from reference TRBV5-1 and TRBJ2-2, is KAGVTQTPRYLIKTRGQQVTLSCSPISGHRSVSWYQQTPGQGLQFLFEYFSETQRNKGNFPGRFSGRQFSNSRSEMNVSTLELGDSALYLCASSPSANTGELFFGEGSRLTVL.

Ten or more counts support this clonotype. The V gene is TRBV5-4, the J gene TRBJ2-2; D is ambiguous. V lost 3 bases and J 7 bases, leaving 7 bases between the germline ends. Germline CDR1 reads SGHNT; CDR2 reads YYREEE (reference sequence). The CDR3 extends over 12 amino acids. Here the CDR3 reads CASSSDHGELFF. CDR3 DNA sequence: TGTGCCAGCAGCTCAGACCACGGGGAGCTGTTTTTT.

V is TRBV7-9 and J is TRBJ1-4, with D possibly matching TRBD1 (5 bases). In germline, CDR1 is SEHNR, CDR2 FQNEAQ (reference sequence). The CDR3 runs 18 residues. V was cut by 5 bases and J by 5 bases, with 24 bases left in between. CDR3 sequence reads: CASSHHRRSGTLNEKLFF. The CDR3 nucleotides are TGTGCCAGCAGCCACCACCGTCGTTCAGGGACCTTGAATGAAAAACTGTTTTTT.

The CDR3 here is CASSTTSGRRTRELFF. CDR3 coding DNA: TGCGCCAGCAGCACCACTAGCGGGAGGCGTACCAGGGAGCTGTTTTTT. The J gene is TRBJ2-2, the V gene TRBV5-1, with TRBD2 matching over 12 bases. The CDR3 is 16 amino acids. Germline loops: CDR1 SGHRS, CDR2 YFSETQ. With 4 bases clipped from V and 9 bases from J, the junction kept 10 bases outside the gene matches.

This clonotype was observed at least ten times. The chain joins TRBV30 to TRBJ2-2, with 14 bases lining up with TRBD2. This CDR3 is 15 amino acids long. The V gene end was trimmed by 4 bases and the J gene end by 5 bases; junction bases not matched to a gene: 3. The V gene's germline CDR1 is GTSNPN and CDR2 SVGIG (reference sequence). As DNA, the CDR3 is TGTGCCTGGACCGGGACTAGCGGGAGTACCGGGGAGCTGTTTTTT. It encodes CAWTGTSGSTGELFF. Combining the CDR3 with reference TRBV30 and TRBJ2-2 gives the whole variable domain SQTIHQWPATLVQPVGSPLSLECTVEGTSNPNLYWYRQAAGRGLQLLFYSVGIGQISSEVPQNLSASRPQDRQFILSSKKLLLSDSGFYLCAWTGTSGSTGELFFGEGSRLTVL.

V usage is TRBV30 and J usage is TRBJ2-3; D is undetermined. With 6 bases removed from V and 4 bases from J, the gap between germline ends came to 11 bases. CDR3 length: 12 amino acids. The germline CDR1 and CDR2 sequences are GTSNPN and SVGIG (reference sequence). The CDR3 DNA follows: TGTGCCTGTCAAAGGGTTGCAGATACGCAGTATTTT. It translates to CACQRVADTQYF.

The rearrangement links TRBV6-5 to TRBJ1-1, with unresolved D. The CDR3 totals 14 residues. The V gene's germline CDR1 is MNHEY and CDR2 SVGAGI. V was shortened by 6 bases and J by 0 bases, with 11 bases between the two germline ends. The chain's CDR3 is CASSPTRMNTEAFF. The CDR3 coding sequence is TGTGCCAGCAGCCCGACACGCATGAACACTGAAGCTTTCTTT.

As concerns this clonotype: A much larger clone lies a single base off, so this may be a read error. The rearrangement joins TRBV5-1 to TRBJ1-2; D is perhaps TRBD1 (6 bases). The germline gives CDR1 SGHRS, CDR2 YFSETQ. V lost 4 bases and J lost 6, with 16 bases in between. CDR3 length: 14 residues. The DNA for the CDR3 is TGCGCCAGCAGCGCATCACAGGGTTTGGATGGCTACACCTTC. Its protein product is CASSASQGLDGYTF.

This clonotype was seen many times. This sequence joins TRBV20-1 and TRBJ2-1; weak D call: TRBD2 (6 bases). V dropped 3 bases and J dropped 7 bases, with 13 bases sitting between them. CDR3 size: 13 residues. The V gene's germline CDR1 is DFQATT and CDR2 SNEGSKA (reference sequence). CDR3 sequence reads: CSARTSWLNEQFF. As DNA, the CDR3 is TGCAGTGCTAGGACTAGTTGGTTGAATGAGCAGTTCTTC.

This clonotype has ten or more counts. The chain has TRBV28 and TRBJ2-7; TRBD1 might be the D (6 bases). CDR3 length equals 12 residues. Trimming shortened V by 5 bases and J by 4 bases, and 9 bases separated the two germline ends. Germline CDR1 reads MDHEN; CDR2 reads SYDVKM. The CDR3 region is CASSGQGYEQYF. For the CDR3, the DNA is TGTGCCAGCAGTGGCCAGGGGTACGAGCAGTACTTC.

In its sample, this clonotype was seen many times. The chain combines TRBV29-1 with TRBJ1-5; D remains unclear. The CDR3 runs to 13 residues. Germline values: CDR1 SQVTM, CDR2 ANQGSEA. V was trimmed by 3 bases and J by 7 bases, leaving 13 bases between them. The CDR3 here is CSVEEGVGQPQHF. The CDR3, as DNA: TGCAGCGTTGAGGAGGGCGTTGGGCAGCCCCAGCATTTT.

This clonotype was counted a single time. This may arise from a read error, as a much more abundant clone is one base away. The chain is built from TRBV29-1 and TRBJ1-2; weak D call: TRBD1 (5 bases). Germline CDR1 reads SQVTM; CDR2 reads ANQGSEA. V dropped 3 bases and J dropped 1 base, with 12 bases sitting between them. This CDR3 region has 14 residues. CDR3 coding DNA: TGCAGCGTTGACTGGCCAGGGAGTAACTATGGCTACACCTTC. Translated, it gives CSVDWPGSNYGYTF. Together with reference TRBV29-1 and TRBJ1-2, the CDR3 gives the full variable domain: SAVISQKPSRDICQRGTSLTIQCQVDSQVTMMFWYRQQPGQSLTLIATANQGSEATYESGFVIDKFPISRPNLTFSTLTVSNMSPEDSSIYLCSVDWPGSNYGYTFGSGTRLTVV.

This clonotype appeared many times. The V gene is TRBV7-9, the J gene TRBJ2-1; 11 positions agree with TRBD2. The germline CDR1 and CDR2 sequences are SEHNR and FQNEAQ (reference sequence). After removal of 3 bases from V and 7 bases from J, the junction contained 5 bases not matched to a gene. The CDR3 covers 15 residues. The CDR3 DNA reads TGTGCCAGCAGCTTCTCGACTAGCGGGATTAATGAGCAGTTCTTC. Residues: CASSFSTSGINEQFF.

Notes on this clonotype: This may be a read error, as it is one base from a much larger clone. The rearrangement uses TRBV2 and TRBJ1-4; D is undetermined. Germline lookup yields CDR1 SNHLY and CDR2 FYNNEI. CDR3 size: 14 residues. The CDR3, as DNA: TGTGCCAGCAGTGGTGGGTTAACTAATGAAAACCTGTTTTTT. Encoded protein: CASSGGLTNENLFF.

This clonotype showed up many times. The chain has TRBV6-5 and TRBJ2-1; 10 positions match TRBD2. The CDR3 runs 19 residues. V lost 6 bases, J lost 7 bases, and 21 bases stayed unmatched. The germline V gene has CDR1 MNHEY and CDR2 SVGAGI. Written as DNA, the CDR3 is TGTGCCAGCAGCCTCGGCGCTAGCGGGAGTGCTTTCCTGGGGAATGAGCAGTTCTTC. Translated, it gives CASSLGASGSAFLGNEQFF.

This clonotype was recorded at least ten times. This CDR3 is CASSLEASGSEQYF. As DNA, the CDR3 is TGTGCCAGCAGCTTAGAGGCTAGCGGGAGTGAGCAGTACTTC. The rearrangement joins TRBV7-3 to TRBJ2-7, with 10 bases lining up with TRBD2. This CDR3 has 14 amino acids. The V and J ends lost 2 bases and 7 bases, in that order; junction bases with no gene match: 5. Per germline, CDR1 SGHTA and CDR2 FQGTGA.

This clonotype has ten or more counts. The V gene is TRBV3-1, the J gene TRBJ2-7; 10 bases fit TRBD1. CDR3 length equals 18 residues. CDR1 is LGHDT and CDR2 is YNNKEL in the germline V gene (reference sequence). The J segment lost 2 bases and the V segment lost 4 bases, leaving 14 bases of the junction unmatched. Here the CDR3 reads CASSPRGPAGQGTYEQYF. DNA for the CDR3: TGTGCCAGCAGCCCACGTGGGCCGGCGGGACAGGGGACCTACGAGCAGTACTTC.

The sample holds many counts of this clonotype. The V gene is TRBV6-1, the J gene TRBJ1-2; 8 positions match TRBD1. CDR1 is MNHNS and CDR2 is SASEGT in the germline V gene. CDR3 length equals 15 residues. After removal of 6 bases from V and 4 bases from J, the junction contained 10 bases not matched to a gene. The CDR3 sequence: CASSDGTGILYGYTF. As DNA, the CDR3 is TGTGCCAGCAGCGATGGGACAGGAATCCTCTATGGCTACACCTTC.

The V gene is TRBV6-2 or TRBV6-3, the J gene TRBJ1-5, with D possibly matching TRBD1 (5 bases). Germline V CDR1 and CDR2: MNHEY, SVGEGT. This CDR3 comprises 13 residues. Trimming took 8 bases from V and 3 from J, leaving 11 bases between them. CDR3 in amino acids: CASRDSFNQPQHF. In DNA, the CDR3 is TGTGCCAGCCGCGACAGCTTCAATCAGCCCCAGCATTTT.

The V gene is TRBV12-5, the J gene TRBJ2-3; 8 nucleotides line up with TRBD2. The junction had 5 bases not matched to a gene; V was cut back by 1 base and J by 2 bases. There are 16 residues in the CDR3. The germline V gene encodes CDR1 LGHNT and CDR2 FRNRAP. The CDR3 protein is CASGLDSGKPTDTQYF. The CDR3, as DNA: TGTGCTAGTGGTTTGGATAGCGGGAAGCCCACAGATACGCAGTATTTT.

This clonotype came up many times. The CDR3 coding sequence is TGCAGTGCCGACCCGGGACAGGGGGCCACCGGGGAGCTGTTTTTT. Protein: CSADPGQGATGELFF. The genes are TRBV20-1 and TRBJ2-2, with TRBD1 matching over 12 bases. The CDR3 runs to 15 residues. The V and J ends lost 6 bases and 4 bases, in that order; junction bases with no gene match: 6. Germline lookup yields CDR1 DFQATT and CDR2 SNEGSKA (reference sequence).

The rearrangement joins TRBV6-5 to TRBJ1-2; D is unresolved. The CDR3 has 14 amino acids. The germline gives CDR1 MNHEY, CDR2 SVGAGI. V shed 2 bases and J shed 8 bases, with 15 bases lying between them. This CDR3 is CASSYSQSSGGYTF. The DNA of the CDR3 is TGTGCCAGCAGTTACAGTCAGTCCTCGGGGGGCTACACCTTC.

There are many counts of this clonotype. This chain uses TRBV28 with TRBJ1-2; tentatively, D is TRBD1 (5 bases). CDR3 length: 16 residues. Looked up from germline, CDR1 is MDHEN and CDR2 is SYDVKM. The V end was cut by 5 bases, the J end by 3 bases, with 19 bases between. The CDR3 protein is CASSRSSAGSHYGYTF. The CDR3 nucleotides read TGTGCCAGCAGTCGATCGTCGGCAGGGTCTCACTATGGCTACACCTTC.

Concerning this clonotype: A much larger clone differs by one base, so this may be a read error. The rearrangement uses TRBV6-6 and TRBJ2-1, with D unclear. Germline CDR1 is MNHNY and CDR2 is SVGAGI (reference sequence). The CDR3 loop spans 12 amino acids. CDR3 protein: CASSYLYNKQFF. The CDR3 DNA follows: TGTGCCAGCAGTTATCTGTACAATAAGCAGTTCTTC.

Ten or more counts support this clonotype. The chain carries TRBV3-1 and TRBJ2-5; tentatively, D is TRBD1 or TRBD2 (6 bases each). Germline-derived CDR1 and CDR2 are LGHDT and YNNKEL (reference sequence). The CDR3 is 14 residues long. V was cut by 1 base and J by 2 bases, with 8 bases left in between. The CDR3 bases are TGTGCCAGCAGCCAAGTAGGGGGGCAAGAGACCCAGTACTTC. It specifies CASSQVGGQETQYF.